This record covers a single T cell receptor beta chain. In germline, CDR1 is MNHEY, CDR2 SVGEGT. The CDR3 loop spans 16 amino acids. V was cut by 2 bases and J by 3 bases, with 14 bases left in between. Which cohort a participant joined came from the clinical history participants gave. Per the original methods: Scientists estimated how many nucleated cells there were by amplifying reference gene primers. Assay used: immunoSEQ multiplex PCR; TCRdb lists only in-frame clones, some missing. The D gene and trimming were derived from the DNA, and the V and J assignments and clone size from that table. Among about 270,000 clones, about nine tenths were seen once, and the ten largest hold 2.5% to 3.5%. This sample is part of a study of blood T cell repertoires in COVID-19. About the study: PBMCs, B-cell-depleted T cells, or T cells provided the cDNA or gDNA that made up the material.

This TCR was sampled from a woman aged 50 to 60 who had recovered from COVID-19. What was sequenced was PBMCs or T cells enriched from blood (not recorded which). The rearrangement uses TRBV6-2 or TRBV6-3 and TRBJ1-3; D is perhaps TRBD1 (6 bases). This CDR3 reads CASSYLRTDNGNTIYF. DNA of the CDR3: TGTGCCAGCAGTTACCTCCGGACAGACAATGGAAACACCATATATTTT.